Listed here are 10 T cell receptor beta chains from one sample, sequenced in a study of cytomegalovirus exposure and HLA in healthy donors. Measured with immunoSEQ multiplex PCR; TCRdb has only the in-frame clones, and not every one. The profile covers some 160,000 clones, with around 90% appearing a single time and 2.5% to 3.5% taken by the ten largest. Sequenced material: PBMCs. These receptors all come from a man aged 18 to 29 in good health and CMV-seronegative.

This chain connects TRBV9 to TRBJ2-5; 7 bases are a match to TRBD1. J lost 0 bases, V lost 4 bases, and 6 bases had no gene match. The CDR3 is made up of 15 amino acids. CDR1 and CDR2 from the germline V gene are SGDLS and YYNGEE. The CDR3 is CASSLQGQYQETQYF. In DNA, the CDR3 is TGTGCCAGCAGCCTCCAGGGACAGTACCAAGAGACCCAGTACTTC.

The chain links TRBV9 to TRBJ2-7, with TRBD1 matching over 9 bases. Trimming took 3 bases from V and 5 from J; bases not matched to a gene: 6. CDR1 is SGDLS and CDR2 is YYNGEE in the germline V gene. The CDR3 is 14 amino acids. The CDR3 protein is CASSGRDREDEQYF. CDR3 coding DNA: TGTGCCAGCAGCGGCCGGGACAGGGAGGACGAGCAGTACTTC.

The sample holds one count of this clone. The chain is built from TRBV19 and TRBJ2-1; D not certain. The V gene's germline CDR1 is LNHDA and CDR2 SQIVND (reference sequence). The CDR3 length is 15 residues. V lost 2 bases and J lost 1, with 9 bases in between. The CDR3 DNA reads as TGTGCCAGTAGTATAATCAGCGCTTCCTACAATGAGCAGTTCTTC. It codes for CASSIISASYNEQFF. The full variable domain, completed using reference TRBV19 and TRBJ2-1, is DGGITQSPKYLFRKEGQNVTLSCEQNLNHDAMYWYRQDPGQGLRLIYYSQIVNDFQKGDIAEGYSVSREKKESFPLTVTSAQKNPTAFYLCASSIISASYNEQFFGPGTRLTVL.

This clone was picked up one time. The chain employs TRBV27 and TRBJ1-1; D is unclear. The ends were cut back, 3 bases at V and 6 bases at J, with 11 bases in the middle. The CDR3 contains 13 residues. CDR1 and CDR2 (germline): MNHEY, SMNVEV (reference sequence). The CDR3 nucleotides read TGTGCCAGCAGTTTTGGTTCGGGGTCTGAAGCTTTCTTT. Protein product: CASSFGSGSEAFF.

The chain has TRBV5-5 and TRBJ2-3; D is perhaps TRBD1 (5 bases). The CDR3 has 16 residues. The ends were cut back, 0 bases at V and 3 bases at J, with 14 bases in the middle. The germline CDR1 and CDR2 sequences are SGHKS and YYEKEE (reference sequence). CDR3 sequence reads: CASSLGGVGRTDTQYF. The CDR3 DNA reads as TGTGCCAGCAGCTTGGGGGGCGTGGGGCGGACAGATACGCAGTATTTT.

V and J are TRBV6-5 and TRBJ1-1; D is perhaps TRBD1 (6 bases). Germline assignment: CDR1 MNHEY and CDR2 SVGAGI. The V gene lost 6 bases and the J gene lost 4 bases, with 15 bases spanning the gap. This CDR3 comprises 14 residues. CDR3: CASRTRGQRTEAFF. The CDR3 nucleotides read TGTGCCAGCAGAACCCGCGGACAGCGCACTGAAGCTTTCTTT.

This clone was observed once. The rearrangement links TRBV7-8 to TRBJ1-5, with D hard to call. Trimming cost V 6 bases and J 2 bases, with 11 bases left between them. The CDR3 has 14 residues. Germline CDR1 and CDR2: SGHVS and FQNEAQ. The DNA of the CDR3 is TGTGCCAGCAGTTTCGATGGCCGCAATCAGCCCCAGCATTTT. It is translated as CASSFDGRNQPQHF.

The chain's CDR3 is CASGLEETQYF. DNA of the CDR3: TGTGCCAGCGGCCTAGAGGAGACCCAGTACTTC. The chain is built from TRBV27 and TRBJ2-5, with D uncertain. V lost 8 bases and J lost 5, with 9 bases in between. The germline V gene encodes CDR1 MNHEY and CDR2 SMNVEV (reference sequence). The CDR3 sequence is 11 residues long.

V and J are TRBV11-2 and TRBJ2-7, with 12 bases lining up with TRBD2. In germline, CDR1 is SGHAT, CDR2 FQNNGV. The ends lost 3 bases at V and 1 base at J; junction bases unmatched: 10. The CDR3 consists of 18 residues. The CDR3 reads CASSFNAGTSGYSYEQYF. CDR3 DNA sequence: TGTGCCAGCAGCTTCAATGCCGGGACTAGCGGGTATTCCTACGAGCAGTACTTC.

This clone turned up a few times. The V gene is TRBV19, the J gene TRBJ1-2; 10 bases align to TRBD1. CDR1 and CDR2 from the germline V gene are LNHDA and SQIVND (reference sequence). V lost 10 bases, J lost 7 bases, and 9 bases stayed unmatched. This CDR3 is 13 amino acids long. Here the CDR3 reads CATYTGTGVGYTF. The CDR3 DNA follows: TGTGCCACCTATACCGGGACAGGGGTTGGCTACACCTTC.